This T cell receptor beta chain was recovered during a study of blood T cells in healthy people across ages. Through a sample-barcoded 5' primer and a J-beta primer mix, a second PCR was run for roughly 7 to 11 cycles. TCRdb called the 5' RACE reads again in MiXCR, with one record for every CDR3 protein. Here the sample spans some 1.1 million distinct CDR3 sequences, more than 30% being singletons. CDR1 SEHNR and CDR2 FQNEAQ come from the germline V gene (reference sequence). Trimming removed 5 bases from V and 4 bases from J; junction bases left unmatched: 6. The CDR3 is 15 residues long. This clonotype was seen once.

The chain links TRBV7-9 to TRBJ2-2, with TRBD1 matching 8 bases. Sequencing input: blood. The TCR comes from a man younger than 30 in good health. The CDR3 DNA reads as TGTGCCAGCAGCCAACGGACAGGGTTCACCGGGGAGCTGTTTTTT. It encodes CASSQRTGFTGELFF.